This is a list of T cell receptor beta chains from one sample in a study of T cell responses to AZD1222 COVID-19 vaccine. Libraries were prepared by immunoSEQ multiplex PCR; TCRdb keeps only in-frame clonotypes and omits some of them. The sample includes around 130,000 clones, roughly 92% of them seen just once. The input for sequencing was peripheral blood, taken 28 days after the second AZD1222 dose. The receptors originated from an adult who received the AZD1222 COVID-19 vaccine. Both conserved end residues are part of each CDR3. D genes are given only for firm matches. Part of the rows lack a size; the others show once, few, many or a class for expanded clones.

d_call	v_call	clone_size	j_call	cdr3_aa	cdr3_nt
.	TRBV30	.	TRBJ1-2	CAWRTGTSVRGYTF	TGTGCCTGGAGAACCGGGACCTCCGTTCGTGGCTACACCTTC
.	TRBV7-8	.	TRBJ2-7	CASSPSPYPGHF	TGTGCCAGCAGCCCCAGCCCTTACCCTGGCCACTTC
.	TRBV11-3	.	TRBJ1-5	CASSLFPNQPQHF	TGTGCCAGCAGCTTATTCCCCAATCAGCCCCAGCATTTT
TRBD1	TRBV29-1	.	TRBJ2-1	CSVARGQNNEQFF	TGCAGCGTTGCCAGGGGGCAGAATAATGAGCAGTTCTTC
.	TRBV30	few	TRBJ1-2	CAWSVGRVAAGYTF	TGTGCCTGGAGTGTGGGCAGGGTGGCGGCTGGCTACACCTTC
TRBD1	TRBV6-5	.	TRBJ2-7	CASSPTGGRYEQYF	TGTGCCAGCAGTCCGACAGGGGGTCGTTACGAGCAGTACTTC
.	TRBV2	.	TRBJ2-7	CASSRDRVYEQYF	TGTGCCAGCAGCCGGGACCGGGTCTACGAGCAGTACTTC
.	TRBV7-6	.	TRBJ1-4	CASSYRPTPGEKLFF	TGTGCCAGCAGCTATCGGCCGACCCCAGGGGAAAAACTGTTTTTT
TRBD2	TRBV5-4	once	TRBJ2-7	CASSIEVGLAGYPSYEQYF	TGTGCCAGCAGTATTGAGGTTGGGCTAGCGGGATATCCCTCCTACGAGCAGTACTTC
TRBD1	TRBV11-2	.	TRBJ2-3	CASRRQGAITDTQYF	TGTGCCAGCAGGCGACAGGGGGCAATCACAGATACGCAGTATTTT
TRBD2	TRBV28	once	TRBJ2-5	CASNPGGLAGTGETQYF	TGTGCCAGCAATCCGGGGGGGCTAGCGGGGACCGGTGAGACCCAGTACTTC
.	TRBV18	.	TRBJ2-7	CASSQTGQASEQYF	TGTGCCAGCTCACAGACAGGACAAGCCTCCGAGCAGTACTTC
.	TRBV6-1	.	TRBJ2-1	CASSASLASALYNEQFF	TGTGCCAGCAGTGCAAGCCTGGCTAGCGCCCTCTACAATGAGCAGTTCTTC
TRBD2	TRBV7-9	few	TRBJ2-1	CASSAPSGGARNEQFF	TGTGCCAGCAGCGCCCCTAGCGGGGGGGCGCGGAATGAGCAGTTCTTC
TRBD2	TRBV24-1	.	TRBJ2-3	CATARGGGTDTQYF	TGTGCCACCGCTCGGGGGGGCGGCACAGATACGCAGTATTTT
.	TRBV28	once	TRBJ1-6	CASQGPRPNNSPLHF	TGTGCCAGCCAGGGGCCCCGTCCTAATAATTCACCCCTCCACTTT
TRBD1	TRBV10-2	.	TRBJ2-1	CASRETRDRGFNEQFF	TGCGCCAGCAGGGAGACCCGGGACAGGGGGTTCAATGAGCAGTTCTTC
.	TRBV5-4	.	TRBJ2-7	CASSLGIEQLSSYEQYF	TGTGCCAGCAGCTTGGGAATAGAACAGCTTAGCTCCTACGAGCAGTACTTC
.	TRBV9	.	TRBJ1-4	CASSEQGIGEKLFF	TGTGCCAGCAGCGAACAGGGAATCGGGGAAAAACTGTTTTTT
TRBD2	TRBV7-8	.	TRBJ2-1	CASSPLAGGSSYNEQFF	TGTGCCAGCAGCCCGCTAGCGGGGGGGAGCTCCTACAATGAGCAGTTCTTC
TRBD2	TRBV7-2	.	TRBJ2-7	CASSLGDYLLREQYF	TGTGCCAGCAGCTTAGGGGACTACCTTTTACGCGAGCAGTACTTC
.	TRBV12-3/TRBV12-4	once	TRBJ1-1	CASSLLSEEAFF	TGTGCCAGCAGTTTACTTTCCGAAGAAGCTTTCTTT
TRBD1	TRBV29-1	.	TRBJ1-2	CSARTGGLSYGYTF	TGCAGCGCGCGGACAGGGGGCTTGAGCTATGGCTACACCTTC
TRBD2	TRBV7-2	.	TRBJ2-1	CASSAGLAGEIRSDNEQFF	TGTGCCAGCAGCGCCGGACTAGCGGGAGAGATCCGTTCGGACAATGAGCAGTTCTTC
TRBD1	TRBV30	.	TRBJ1-6	CAWNLAGTGGSPLHF	TGTGCCTGGAACCTCGCCGGGACAGGGGGTTCACCCCTCCACTTT
TRBD1	TRBV6-5	.	TRBJ2-2	CAVLEGQGPTGELFF	TGTGCCGTACTTGAGGGACAGGGACCCACCGGGGAGCTGTTTTTT
TRBD2	TRBV27	.	TRBJ2-1	CASSLGLAGVNEQFF	TGTGCCAGCAGTTTGGGGCTAGCGGGAGTCAATGAGCAGTTCTTC
TRBD1	TRBV7-8	.	TRBJ2-2	CASSSKDRVGTGELFF	TGTGCCAGCAGTTCAAAGGACAGGGTGGGCACCGGGGAGCTGTTTTTT
.	TRBV2	.	TRBJ2-7	CASSEATRGHEQYF	TGTGCCAGCAGTGAAGCTACCAGGGGCCACGAGCAGTACTTC
.	TRBV14	.	TRBJ2-2	CASSQVVRGTGELFF	TGTGCCAGCAGCCAAGTGGTCAGGGGCACCGGGGAGCTGTTTTTT
.	TRBV2	.	TRBJ2-7	CASKGSFTSRSYEQYF	TGTGCCAGCAAGGGCTCCTTTACTAGTAGGTCCTACGAGCAGTACTTC
TRBD1	TRBV11-3	.	TRBJ2-1	CASSLRQGWEQFF	TGTGCCAGCAGCCTACGACAGGGTTGGGAGCAGTTCTTC
.	TRBV25-1	once	TRBJ1-2	CASSERFNYGYTF	TGTGCCAGCAGTGAAAGATTTAACTATGGCTACACCTTC
TRBD1	TRBV9	.	TRBJ1-2	CASSGGTDLYGYTF	TGTGCCAGCAGCGGCGGGACAGACCTCTATGGCTACACCTTC
TRBD1	TRBV5-1	.	TRBJ1-1	CASSLVGQGGTEAFF	TGCGCCAGCAGCTTGGTAGGACAGGGAGGCACTGAAGCTTTCTTT
.	TRBV11-3	.	TRBJ2-2	CASSLNTGELFF	TGTGCCAGCAGCCTCAACACCGGGGAGCTGTTTTTT
.	TRBV7-2	.	TRBJ2-7	CASSYRSSYEQYF	TGTGCCAGCAGCTACAGGAGCTCCTACGAGCAGTACTTC